These 16 T cell receptor beta chains share one sample of origin, sequenced in a study of T cells in Graves' hyperthyroidism and ophthalmopathy (dated by TCRdb to between 2017 and 2020). Receptor libraries were prepared by multiplex PCR. The reads were generated on an Illumina HiSeq 2000. Amplification of TCR beta CDR3 regions was carried out from RNA transcripts. The first round of RT-PCR for the TCR CDR3 was performed with the HTBI primer set and the Qiagen OneStep RT-PCR kit. TCRdb took the public reads, trimmed them with fastp at Q25, ran MiXCR for clone calling and kept in-frame beta chains. Identical CDR3 proteins give one entry, which carries the most common genes and DNA. The table for this sample lists under 300,000 distinct CDR3 sequences; roughly 13% of them were counted only once. The top ten clones comprise 7.5% to 8% of the sample. The sequenced sample consisted of blood. These receptors were taken from a woman in her 30s with Graves' hyperthyroidism that later progressed to Graves' ophthalmopathy.

This chain links TRBV5-6 with TRBJ2-7; 12 positions agree with TRBD2. Trimming removed 7 bases from V and 5 bases from J; junction bases left unmatched: 4. The CDR3 extends over 13 amino acids. The V gene's germline CDR1 is SGHDT and CDR2 YYEEEE. The CDR3 DNA follows: TGTGCCAGCGGACTAGCGGGAAGCCACGAGCAGTACTTC. Protein sequence: CASGLAGSHEQYF.

This clonotype was seen ten or more times. The J gene is TRBJ2-4, the V gene TRBV28; D perhaps matches TRBD2 (7 bases). This CDR3 has 15 amino acids. V lost 6 bases, J lost 7 bases, and 19 bases lay in between. Germline assignment: CDR1 MDHEN and CDR2 SYDVKM. DNA for the CDR3: TGTGCCAGCAGCACGAGGAGCAGGGGAGGGAACATTCAGTACTTC. It yields the protein CASSTRSRGGNIQYF.

This clonotype was observed many times. This CDR3 reads CSVAPRDSYEQYF. The CDR3 DNA is TGCAGCGTCGCCCCCCGGGACTCCTACGAGCAGTACTTC. This chain uses TRBV29-1 with TRBJ2-7, with D perhaps TRBD2 (5 bases). CDR3 size: 13 residues. CDR1 is SQVTM, CDR2 ANQGSEA, per germline. V was shortened by 6 bases and J by 0 bases, with 12 bases between the two germline ends.

In its sample, this clonotype was seen many times. The chain joins TRBV11-2 to TRBJ2-1; no clear D gene. From germline, CDR1 is SGHAT and CDR2 FQNNGV. This CDR3 region has 17 residues. The V end lost 5 bases, the J end lost 3 bases, and 20 bases lay between the germline ends. The CDR3 DNA is TGTGCCAGCAGCCCCCCCGGGTTGGGCGGCGGCTACAATGAGCAGTTCTTC. It translates to CASSPPGLGGGYNEQFF.

This rearrangement joins TRBV6-2 or TRBV6-3 to TRBJ2-1; 11 bases line up with TRBD1. The J segment lost 5 bases and the V segment lost 4 bases, leaving 7 bases of the junction unmatched. Germline V gene data show CDR1 as MNHEY and CDR2 as SVGEGT. The CDR3 is 16 residues long. The CDR3 DNA reads as TGTGCCAGCAGTTGGAGGGACAGGGGGGAGAACAATGAGCAGTTCTTC. This sequence encodes CASSWRDRGENNEQFF.

This chain joins TRBV11-2 and TRBJ1-1, with no clear D. With 6 bases removed from V and 1 base from J, the gap between germline ends came to 12 bases. Germline V gene data show CDR1 as SGHAT and CDR2 as FQNNGV. This CDR3 is built from 14 residues. The CDR3 loop is CASRKWGRNTEAFF. The CDR3 DNA is TGTGCCAGCAGAAAGTGGGGTCGGAACACTGAAGCTTTCTTT. Full variable domain (missing parts from reference TRBV11-2 and TRBJ1-1): EAGVAQSPRYKIIEKRQSVAFWCNPISGHATLYWYQQILGQGPKLLIQFQNNGVVDDSQLPKDRFSAERLKGVDSTLKIQPAKLEDSAVYLCASRKWGRNTEAFFGQGTRLTVV.

This clonotype was found a few times. One base away lies a much larger clone, so this may be a sequencing read error. The chain employs TRBV2 and TRBJ2-5, with unresolved D. V dropped 8 bases and J dropped 5 bases, with 21 bases sitting between them. There are 15 residues in the CDR3. Germline CDR1 SNHLY, CDR2 FYNNEI. CDR3 in DNA: TGTGCCAGCGAAAAAACCTCATCGGGCAGGGAGACCCAGTACTTC. It yields the protein CASEKTSSGRETQYF.

Comments on this clonotype: This may stem from a read error, because a much larger clone lies one nucleotide away. The chain links TRBV5-1 to TRBJ2-7; D is possibly TRBD2 (6 bases). Germline CDR1 and CDR2: SGHRS and YFSETQ. CDR3 length equals 15 residues. Deletions cut 0 bases from V and 5 bases from J, with 15 bases between. CDR3 DNA: TGCGCCAGCAGCTTGGATCCCGGGAGAAACGACGAGCAGTACTTC. Its translation is CASSLDPGRNDEQYF.

This clonotype appeared many times. The rearrangement uses TRBV5-1 and TRBJ1-1, with D perhaps TRBD1 (6 bases). Germline CDR1 SGHRS, CDR2 YFSETQ. The CDR3 runs 15 residues. Trimming cost V 4 bases and J 1 base, with 14 bases left between them. For the CDR3, the DNA is TGCGCCAGCAGCGCCCCGCTACAGGGGAACACTGAAGCTTTCTTT. Its translation is CASSAPLQGNTEAFF.

This clonotype was seen repeatedly, ten times or more. The chain couples TRBV7-9 to TRBJ2-7; TRBD2 aligns across 7 bases. CDR1 is SEHNR, CDR2 FQNEAQ, per germline (reference sequence). With V trimmed by 1 base and J by 5 bases, 5 bases remained unmatched. The CDR3 runs to 14 residues. CDR3 sequence: CASSLELASDEQYF. The CDR3 DNA reads as TGTGCCAGCAGCTTAGAACTAGCGTCAGACGAGCAGTACTTC.

This clonotype was observed once. The CDR3 nucleotides read TGCAGCGTTGAAGCCCGGGGCGCGGACTATGGCTACACCTTC. Protein product: CSVEARGADYGYTF. The gene calls are TRBV29-1 and TRBJ1-2, with a tentative D call TRBD1 (5 bases). Germline-derived CDR1 and CDR2 are SQVTM and ANQGSEA. Trimming took off 1 base at V and 3 bases at J, with 12 bases between the two ends. The length of the CDR3 is 14 residues.

This clonotype was seen repeatedly, ten times or more. The genes are TRBV6-2 or TRBV6-3 and TRBJ2-7; D is possibly TRBD1 (6 bases). The ends were cut back, 2 bases at V and 4 bases at J, with 9 bases in the middle. The CDR3 is made up of 13 amino acids. Looked up from germline, CDR1 is MNHEY and CDR2 is SVGEGT. CDR3: CASSYLQGYEQYF. CDR3 coding DNA: TGTGCCAGCAGTTACCTACAGGGATACGAGCAGTACTTC.

This clonotype was seen ten or more times. The chain combines TRBV3-1 with TRBJ2-2; D not resolved. V was pared by 1 base and J by 7 bases, with 13 bases between. The CDR3 totals 15 residues. CDR1 is LGHDT and CDR2 is YNNKEL in the germline V gene (reference sequence). This chain's CDR3 is CASSQGSIANGELFF. The CDR3 nucleotides are TGTGCCAGCAGCCAAGGTTCGATAGCCAACGGGGAGCTGTTTTTT.

The sample holds a few counts of this clonotype. The V and J genes are TRBV9 and TRBJ2-5; 9 nucleotides line up with TRBD2. There are 16 residues in the CDR3. Germline V CDR1 and CDR2: SGDLS, YYNGEE. V gave up 3 bases and J gave up 2 bases; unmatched junction bases: 8. The CDR3 spells CASSARLADPQETQYF. In DNA form, the CDR3 reads TGTGCCAGCAGCGCTAGACTAGCGGATCCTCAAGAGACCCAGTACTTC.

This clonotype has a count of ten or more. The chain couples TRBV6-1 to TRBJ2-7, with D possibly TRBD2 on 5 matching bases. The CDR3 is 14 amino acids. Germline V CDR1 and CDR2: MNHNS, SASEGT. V shed 6 bases and J shed 0 bases, with 12 bases lying between them. In DNA, the CDR3 is TGTGCCAGCAGAACCGGACTTCGCTCCTACGAGCAGTACTTC. This sequence encodes CASRTGLRSYEQYF.

A few counts support this clonotype. The gene calls are TRBV5-4 and TRBJ2-1, with 11 nucleotides matching TRBD2. Per germline, CDR1 SGHNT and CDR2 YYREEE (reference sequence). The V gene end was trimmed by 4 bases and the J gene end by 9 bases; junction bases not matched to a gene: 6. The CDR3 extends over 14 amino acids. The CDR3 region has the DNA TGTGCCAGCAGCGTTAGCGGGAGGGCCAGTGAGCAGTTCTTC. Its protein product is CASSVSGRASEQFF.